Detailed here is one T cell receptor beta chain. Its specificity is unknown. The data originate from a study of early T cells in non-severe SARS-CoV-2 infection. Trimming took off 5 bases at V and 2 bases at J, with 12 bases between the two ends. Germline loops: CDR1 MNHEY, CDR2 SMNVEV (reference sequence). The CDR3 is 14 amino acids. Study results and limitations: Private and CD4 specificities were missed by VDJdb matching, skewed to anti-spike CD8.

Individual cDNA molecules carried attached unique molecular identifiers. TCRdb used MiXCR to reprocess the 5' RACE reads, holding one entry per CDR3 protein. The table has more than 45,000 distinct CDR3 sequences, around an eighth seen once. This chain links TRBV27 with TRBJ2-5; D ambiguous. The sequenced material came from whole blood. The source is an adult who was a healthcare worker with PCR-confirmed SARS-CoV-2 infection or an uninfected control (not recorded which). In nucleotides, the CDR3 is TGTGCCAGCAGTATGACCCGAGTGCAAGAGACCCAGTACTTC. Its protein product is CASSMTRVQETQYF.